This TCR beta chain was documented in a study of T cell changes during pregnancy in multiple sclerosis. This CDR3 comprises 15 residues. Germline CDR1 reads LNHDA; CDR2 reads SQIVND (reference sequence). V trimming: 3 bases; J trimming: 7 bases; junction bases outside the gene matches: 8. The repertoire was sequenced with immunoSEQ multiplex PCR; TCRdb's copy has only in-frame clones and lacks some. The sample consists of about 67,000 clones, approximately 92% of them appearing once. The V and J genes are TRBV19 and TRBJ1-3; 8 positions agree with TRBD1. The origin of this receptor is a female donor in good health, enrolled as a control in a pregnancy study. Sequenced material: peripheral blood, taken in the second trimester of pregnancy. CDR3 loop: CASSIGSAGGNTIYF. The DNA of the CDR3 is TGTGCCAGTAGTATCGGATCGGCAGGGGGCAACACCATATATTTT.